This T cell receptor beta chain was captured by sequencing in a study of cytomegalovirus exposure and HLA in healthy donors. The study's findings and limits: Most subjects had HLA-A and HLA-B alleles reportedly predicted accurately by TCR beta sequences. Some highly shared sequence variants likely arose as a pipeline artifact. Common viral pathogens seemed, in a later analysis, to connect with several of the most significant clusters.

Turning to this clone: The antigen remains undetermined.

Amplification used 60 Vbeta primers and 13 Jbeta primers. Measured with immunoSEQ multiplex PCR; TCRdb has only the in-frame clones, and not every one. The sample lists fewer than 350,000 clones, around nine tenths seen once, with approximately 2.4% in the top ten. Per the germline V gene, CDR1 is SGDLS and CDR2 is YYNGEE. The V segment lost 2 bases and the J segment 7 bases; nucleotides outside the gene matches: 8. This CDR3 has 15 amino acids. Source material: PBMCs. This chain joins TRBV9 and TRBJ1-2; 10 bases line up with TRBD1. The sequence derives from a woman younger than 35 in good health and CMV-seronegative. The CDR3 nucleotides read TGTGCCAGCAGCGTTTTAGACAGGGGGCCTGGTGGCTACACCTTC. It encodes CASSVLDRGPGGYTF.